Sequencing of this TCR beta chain was carried out in a study of T cells in Graves' hyperthyroidism and ophthalmopathy. Findings and caveats of the study: Most thyroid clonotypes that were expanded above 0.001 also turned up in blood.

Stable Graves' hyperthyroidism denoted no ophthalmopathy progression over 18 months. Trimming took 3 bases from V and 4 from J, leaving 12 bases between them. The CDR3 spans 14 residues. Germline V gives CDR1 SGDLS, CDR2 YYNGEE. The source material, RNA transcripts, was used to amplify TCR beta CDR3 regions. First-round RT-PCR with HTBI primers amplified the TCR CDR3 region. TCRdb analysed the multiplex PCR reads with MiXCR anew, one entry per CDR3 protein. The sample has more than 350,000 distinct CDR3 sequences; about 15% are singletons. Only a few counts were recorded for this clonotype. What it binds is not known.

Specimen: blood. The chain uses TRBV9 and TRBJ2-3; D remains ambiguous. This TCR was sampled from a woman under 40 with Graves' hyperthyroidism. CDR3 sequence reads: CASSAYLVSDTQYF. The DNA for the CDR3 is TGTGCCAGCAGCGCCTACCTAGTATCAGATACGCAGTATTTT.